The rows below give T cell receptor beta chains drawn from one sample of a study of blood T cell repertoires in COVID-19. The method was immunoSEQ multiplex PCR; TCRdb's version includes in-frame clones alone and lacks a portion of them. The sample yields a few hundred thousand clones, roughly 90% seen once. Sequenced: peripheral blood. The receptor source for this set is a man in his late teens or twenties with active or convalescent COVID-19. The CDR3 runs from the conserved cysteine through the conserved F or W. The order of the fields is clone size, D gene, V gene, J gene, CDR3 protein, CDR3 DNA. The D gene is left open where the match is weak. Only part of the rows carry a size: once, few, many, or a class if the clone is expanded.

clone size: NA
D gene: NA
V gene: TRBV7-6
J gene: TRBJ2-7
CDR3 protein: CASSLGSGGEQYF
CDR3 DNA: TGTGCCAGCAGCTTAGGTAGCGGAGGTGAGCAGTACTTC

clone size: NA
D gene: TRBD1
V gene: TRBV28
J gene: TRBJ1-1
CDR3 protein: CASSDRVTEAFF
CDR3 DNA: TGTGCCAGCAGTGACAGGGTTACTGAAGCTTTCTTT

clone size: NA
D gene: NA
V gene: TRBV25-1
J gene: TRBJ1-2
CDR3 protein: CASSPGRYGYTF
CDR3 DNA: TGTGCCAGCTCCCCGGGGAGGTATGGCTACACCTTC

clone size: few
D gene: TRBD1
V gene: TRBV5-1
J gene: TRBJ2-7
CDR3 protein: CASSAVGTGGEQYF
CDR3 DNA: TGCGCCAGCAGCGCGGTCGGGACAGGGGGCGAGCAGTACTTC

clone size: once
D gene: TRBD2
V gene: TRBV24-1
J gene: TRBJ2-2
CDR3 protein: CATSEASSGSFTGELFF
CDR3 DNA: TGTGCCACCAGTGAGGCTTCTAGCGGGAGTTTCACCGGGGAGCTGTTTTTT

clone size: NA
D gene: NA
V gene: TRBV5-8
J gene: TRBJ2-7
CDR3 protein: CASRRSLGLKNYEQYF
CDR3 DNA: TGTGCCAGCAGACGGAGCCTGGGACTCAAAAACTACGAGCAGTACTTC

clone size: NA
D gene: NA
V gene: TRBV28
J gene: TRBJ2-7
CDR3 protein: CATWAQGYEQYF
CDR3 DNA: TGTGCCACCTGGGCGCAGGGCTACGAGCAGTACTTC

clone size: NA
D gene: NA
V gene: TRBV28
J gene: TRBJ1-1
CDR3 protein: CASSEGRGRGTEAFF
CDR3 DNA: TGTGCCAGCTCCGAAGGTCGCGGGAGGGGGACTGAAGCTTTCTTT

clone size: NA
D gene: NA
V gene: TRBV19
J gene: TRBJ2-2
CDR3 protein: CATTSNTGELFF
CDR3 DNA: TGTGCCACGACTTCTAACACCGGGGAGCTGTTTTTT

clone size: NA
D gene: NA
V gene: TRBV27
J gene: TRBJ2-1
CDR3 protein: CASSLLRTDSYNEQFF
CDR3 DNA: TGTGCCAGCAGTTTATTGCGCACAGATTCCTACAATGAGCAGTTCTTC

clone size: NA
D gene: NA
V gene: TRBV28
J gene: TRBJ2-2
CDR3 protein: CASSSVIVGELFF
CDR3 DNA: TGTGCCAGCAGTTCCGTAATCGTCGGGGAGCTGTTTTTT

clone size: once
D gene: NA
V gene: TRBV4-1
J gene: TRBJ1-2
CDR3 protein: CASSPDRTGYGYTF
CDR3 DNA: TGCGCCAGCAGTCCCGACAGGACTGGTTATGGCTACACCTTC

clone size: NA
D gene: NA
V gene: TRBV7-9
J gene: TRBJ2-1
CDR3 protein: CASSPSEDEQFF
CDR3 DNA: TGTGCCAGCAGCCCCTCAGAGGATGAGCAGTTCTTC

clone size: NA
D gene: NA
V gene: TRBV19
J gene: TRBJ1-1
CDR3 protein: CASSIAGGINTEAFF
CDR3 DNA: TGTGCCAGTAGTATAGCCGGCGGAATCAACACTGAAGCTTTCTTT

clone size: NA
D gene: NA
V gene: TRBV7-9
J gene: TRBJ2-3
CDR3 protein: CASSPRRESTDTQYF
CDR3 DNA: TGTGCCAGCAGCCCCAGGAGGGAGAGCACAGATACGCAGTATTTT

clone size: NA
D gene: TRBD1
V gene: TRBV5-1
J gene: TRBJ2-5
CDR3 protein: CASSWTGISQETQYF
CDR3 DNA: TGCGCCAGCAGCTGGACAGGGATTAGCCAAGAGACCCAGTACTTC